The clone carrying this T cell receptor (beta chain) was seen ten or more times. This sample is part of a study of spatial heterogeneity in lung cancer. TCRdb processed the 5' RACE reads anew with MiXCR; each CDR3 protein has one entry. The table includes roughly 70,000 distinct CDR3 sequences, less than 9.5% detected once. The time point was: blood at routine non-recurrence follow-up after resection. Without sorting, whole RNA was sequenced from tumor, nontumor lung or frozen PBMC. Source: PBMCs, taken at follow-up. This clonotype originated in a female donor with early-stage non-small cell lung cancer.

CDR3 nucleotides: TGTGCCAGCAGCCGGAAGGGACAGGGGGTCTACGAGCAGTACTTC. Protein: CASSRKGQGVYEQYF. The chain links TRBV12-3 or TRBV12-4 to TRBJ2-7; TRBD1 agrees at 11 bases. The CDR3 is made up of 15 amino acids. V was clipped by 6 bases and J by 3 bases; unmatched bases: 7.